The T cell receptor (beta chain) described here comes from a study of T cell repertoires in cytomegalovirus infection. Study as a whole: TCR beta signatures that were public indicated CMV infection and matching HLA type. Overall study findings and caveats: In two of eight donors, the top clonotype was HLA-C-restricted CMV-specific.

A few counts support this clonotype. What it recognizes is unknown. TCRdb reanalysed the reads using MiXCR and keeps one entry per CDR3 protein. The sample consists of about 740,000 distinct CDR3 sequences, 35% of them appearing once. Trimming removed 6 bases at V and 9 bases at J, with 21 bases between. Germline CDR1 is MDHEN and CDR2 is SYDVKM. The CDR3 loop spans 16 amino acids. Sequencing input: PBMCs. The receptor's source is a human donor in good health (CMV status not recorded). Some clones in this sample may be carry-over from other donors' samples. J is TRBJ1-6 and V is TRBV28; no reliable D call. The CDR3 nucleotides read TGTGCCAGCAGGCCTCGTGGGAGGGTGGTACTTTCACCCCTCCACTTT. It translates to CASRPRGRVVLSPLHF.